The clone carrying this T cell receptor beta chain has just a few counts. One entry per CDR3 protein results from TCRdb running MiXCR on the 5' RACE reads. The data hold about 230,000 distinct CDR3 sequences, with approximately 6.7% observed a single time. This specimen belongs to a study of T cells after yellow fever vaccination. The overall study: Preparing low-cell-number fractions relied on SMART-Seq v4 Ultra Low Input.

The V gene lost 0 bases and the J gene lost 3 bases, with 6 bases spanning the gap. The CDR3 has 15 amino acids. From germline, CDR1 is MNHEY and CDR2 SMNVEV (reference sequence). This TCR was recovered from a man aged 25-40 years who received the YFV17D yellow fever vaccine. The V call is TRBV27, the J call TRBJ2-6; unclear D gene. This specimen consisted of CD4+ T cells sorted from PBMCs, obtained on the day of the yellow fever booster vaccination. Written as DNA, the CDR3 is TGTGCCAGCAGTTTATCGCGGTTTGGGGCCAACGTCCTGACTTTC. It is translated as CASSLSRFGANVLTF. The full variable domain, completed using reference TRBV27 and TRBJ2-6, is EAQVTQNPRYLITVTGKKLTVTCSQNMNHEYMSWYRQDPGLGLRQIYYSMNVEVTDKGDVPEGYKVSRKEKRNFPLILESPSPNQTSLYFCASSLSRFGANVLTFGAGSRLTVL.